Given below is one T cell receptor (beta chain) in context. Data came from immunoSEQ multiplex PCR; TCRdb stores just in-frame clones and leaves some out. Altogether some 700,000 clones are present, 85% to 90% being singletons, with the ten largest covering 0.0095% to 0.011%. The CDR3 has 14 residues. The V gene lost 7 bases and the J gene lost 3 bases, with 15 bases spanning the gap. Germline values: CDR1 SEHNR, CDR2 FQNEAQ (reference sequence). This sample stems from a study of shared T cell receptors in the human thymus. The same sample was also used in a study of human thymus T cells. This second study says: Corrective heart surgery yielded the resections from which the thymus tissue came. Biased V and J segment usage appeared in thymus and peripheral blood. Related research examined unrelated individuals and reported that their thymic repertoires overlapped highly.

The sample comprised thymocytes. The chain uses TRBV7-9 and TRBJ1-1; the D gene is possibly TRBD1 (6 bases). The sequence came from a boy in the first two years of life with a congenital heart defect. This chain's CDR3 is CASTPAGADTEAFF. The CDR3 region has the DNA TGTGCCAGCACCCCAGCGGGGGCGGACACTGAAGCTTTCTTT.